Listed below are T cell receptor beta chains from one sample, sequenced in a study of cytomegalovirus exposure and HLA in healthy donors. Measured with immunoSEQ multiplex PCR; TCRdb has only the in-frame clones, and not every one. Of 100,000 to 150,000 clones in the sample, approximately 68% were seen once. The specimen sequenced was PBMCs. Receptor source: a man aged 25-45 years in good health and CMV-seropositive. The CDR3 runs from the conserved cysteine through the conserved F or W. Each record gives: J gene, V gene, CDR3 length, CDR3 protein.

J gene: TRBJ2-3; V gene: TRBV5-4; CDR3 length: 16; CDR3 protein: CASSRKDRASTDTQYF
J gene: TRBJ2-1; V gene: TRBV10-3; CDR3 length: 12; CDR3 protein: CAISDWQDEQFF
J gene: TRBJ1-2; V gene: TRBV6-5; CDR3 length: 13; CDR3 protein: CASSPDRHYGYTF
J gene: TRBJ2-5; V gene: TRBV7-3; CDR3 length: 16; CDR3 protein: CASSLGLAAYQETQYF
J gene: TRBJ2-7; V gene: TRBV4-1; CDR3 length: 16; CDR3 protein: CASSQGLAGGNYEQYF
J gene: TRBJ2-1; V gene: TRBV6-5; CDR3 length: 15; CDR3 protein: CASSNGLAAYNEQFF
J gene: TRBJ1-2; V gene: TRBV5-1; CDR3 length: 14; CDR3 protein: CASSPDRGRWGYTF
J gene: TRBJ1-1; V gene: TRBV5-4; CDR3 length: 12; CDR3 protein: CASSFRSTEAFF
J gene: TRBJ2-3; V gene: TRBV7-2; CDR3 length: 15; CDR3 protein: CASSLGIYLTDTQYF
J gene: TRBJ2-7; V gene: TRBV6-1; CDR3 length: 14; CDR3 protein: CASSEVWQVYEQYF
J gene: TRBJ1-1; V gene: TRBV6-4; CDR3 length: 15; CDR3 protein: CASSPGTGGFTEAFF
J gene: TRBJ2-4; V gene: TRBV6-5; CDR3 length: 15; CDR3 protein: CASSYRVRDRVTQYF